The rows below give T cell receptor beta chains drawn from one sample of a study of human T cells and chemical hapten exposure. One entry per CDR3 protein results from TCRdb running MiXCR on the RACE reads. Altogether about 100,000 distinct CDR3 sequences are present, roughly a tenth being singletons, with the ten largest covering about 2.4%. The sample was whole blood, taken in connection with sensitization to the hapten diphenylcyclopropenone (DPC). The receptors stem from a man aged 40-49 years with alopecia areata. Some clones in this sample may be carry-over from other donors' samples. Each CDR3 is given with its conserved first and last residue. Each record gives: V gene, clone size, J gene, D gene, CDR3 protein, CDR3 DNA. The D gene is left open where the match is weak. Clone size appears in some rows only: once, few, many, or a class for an expanded clone.

TRBV4-2,.,TRBJ2-1,.,CASSQFIRAEQFF,TGTGCCAGCAGCCAATTTATTAGGGCTGAGCAGTTCTTC
TRBV11-2,many,TRBJ2-3,.,CASSLVSTDTQYF,TGTGCCAGCAGCTTAGTTAGCACAGATACGCAGTATTTT
TRBV29-1,many,TRBJ1-5,.,CSVEHSGSSNQPQHF,TGCAGCGTCGAACACTCAGGGAGTAGCAATCAGCCCCAGCATTTT
TRBV30,few,TRBJ2-7,TRBD1,CAWSIDRGVDEQYF,TGTGCCTGGAGTATCGACAGGGGGGTGGACGAGCAGTACTTC
TRBV20-1,many,TRBJ2-7,TRBD1,CSAYPGQTYEQYF,TGCAGTGCCTACCCGGGACAGACTTACGAGCAGTACTTC
TRBV20-1,.,TRBJ1-6,.,CSAWGSGNSPLHF,TGCAGTGCTTGGGGCAGCGGTAATTCACCCCTCCACTTT
TRBV5-6,few,TRBJ1-2,.,CASSLYSYGYTF,TGTGCCAGCAGCTTGTACAGCTATGGCTACACCTTC
TRBV12-5,few,TRBJ2-3,TRBD1,CASGPRGSGGSTDTQYF,TGTGCTAGTGGTCCCCGGGGATCAGGGGGTAGCACAGATACGCAGTATTTT
TRBV7-2,.,TRBJ1-2,TRBD1,CASSSRDRDGYTF,TGTGCCAGCAGCTCCAGGGACAGGGATGGCTACACCTTC
TRBV7-9,many,TRBJ1-2,.,CASSLTDATKGYGYTF,TGTGCCAGCAGCTTGACGGACGCCACGAAAGGGTATGGCTACACCTTC
TRBV6-2/TRBV6-3,.,TRBJ2-6,TRBD1,CASSRDRERAHVLTF,TGTGCCAGCAGCCGCGACAGGGAAAGGGCCCACGTCCTGACTTTC
TRBV5-1,.,TRBJ2-7,.,CASSPSGVLADEQYF,TGCGCCAGCAGCCCGTCCGGTGTTTTGGCCGACGAGCAGTACTTC
TRBV7-6,few,TRBJ2-5,.,CASSSGKETQYF,TGTGCCAGCAGCTCGGGAAAAGAGACCCAGTACTTC
TRBV29-1,.,TRBJ2-5,TRBD2,CSGDFSGSEETQYF,TGCAGCGGGGATTTTAGCGGGAGCGAAGAGACCCAGTACTTC
TRBV7-2,.,TRBJ1-5,TRBD1,CASSLEIRGANQPQHF,TGTGCCAGCAGCTTAGAGATCAGGGGGGCGAATCAGCCCCAGCATTTT
TRBV7-9,.,TRBJ2-6,TRBD1,CASSASRDRSHSGANVLTF,TGTGCCAGCAGCGCCTCCCGGGACAGGTCTCACTCTGGGGCCAACGTCCTGACTTTC
TRBV7-2,few,TRBJ1-5,.,CASSLARNQPQHF,TGTGCCAGCAGCTTAGCTCGCAATCAGCCCCAGCATTTT
TRBV6-2/TRBV6-3,few,TRBJ2-3,TRBD2,CASSSAGAVDTQYF,TGTGCCAGCAGTTCGGCGGGAGCGGTAGATACGCAGTATTTT
TRBV7-2,.,TRBJ1-3,TRBD1,CASSFGQGGSGNTIYF,TGTGCCAGCAGCTTCGGACAGGGTGGGTCTGGAAACACCATATATTTT
TRBV7-2,.,TRBJ2-7,.,CASSLAGTKYEQYF,TGTGCCAGCAGCTTAGCGGGGACAAAGTACGAGCAGTACTTC
TRBV5-1,.,TRBJ2-1,TRBD2,CASSPLAGGPDEQFF,TGCGCCAGCAGCCCATTAGCGGGAGGGCCGGATGAGCAGTTCTTC
TRBV5-1,few,TRBJ2-7,.,CASSLTPWVAVIDEQYF,TGCGCCAGCAGCTTGACTCCCTGGGTAGCGGTAATCGACGAGCAGTACTTC
TRBV9,.,TRBJ2-7,.,CASSVATGYEQYF,TGTGCCAGCAGCGTAGCAACGGGTTACGAGCAGTACTTC
TRBV5-1,.,TRBJ1-1,.,CASSPRWGSGTEAFF,TGCGCCAGCAGCCCACGATGGGGGAGTGGAACTGAAGCTTTCTTT